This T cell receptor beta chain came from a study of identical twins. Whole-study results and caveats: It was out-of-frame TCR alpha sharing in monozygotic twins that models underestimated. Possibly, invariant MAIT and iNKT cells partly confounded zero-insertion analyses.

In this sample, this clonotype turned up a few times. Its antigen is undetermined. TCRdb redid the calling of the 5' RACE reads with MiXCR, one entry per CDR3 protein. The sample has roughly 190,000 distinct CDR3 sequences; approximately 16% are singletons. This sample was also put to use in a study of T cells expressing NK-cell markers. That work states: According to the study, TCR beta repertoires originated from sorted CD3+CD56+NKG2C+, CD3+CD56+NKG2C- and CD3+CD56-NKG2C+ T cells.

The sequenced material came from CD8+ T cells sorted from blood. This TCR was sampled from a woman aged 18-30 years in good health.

The CDR3, as DNA: TGTGCCATCAGTGAGTCTAGCATGGTAGCGGGAGTGGTTGAGCAGTTCTTC. It codes for CAISESSMVAGVVEQFF. The chain uses TRBV10-3 and TRBJ2-1; 9 nucleotides align to TRBD2. The germline V gene has CDR1 ENHRY and CDR2 SYGVKD. CDR3 size: 17 residues. The V gene end was trimmed by 0 bases and the J gene end by 9 bases; junction bases not matched to a gene: 12.